The clone carrying this T cell receptor beta chain was recorded at least ten times. Its antigen is not known. The sample originates from a study of CD8 T cells in ankylosing spondylitis. Study conclusions and caveats: Seemingly distinctive of ankylosing spondylitis blood was a TCR beta motif formed by eight highly homologous variants.

MiXCR was run by TCRdb on the 5' RACE reads, yielding one entry per CDR3 protein. Among approximately 100,000 distinct CDR3 sequences listed, approximately 25% were seen once. The sequencing input was synovial fluid, either unsorted or a sorted T cell fraction (not recorded which). The sequence was obtained from a male donor with ankylosing spondylitis.

The CDR3 is CASSQVRATGELFF. CDR3 coding DNA: TGTGCCAGCAGCCAAGTAAGGGCCACCGGGGAGCTGTTTTTT. V is TRBV3-1 and J is TRBJ2-2; no definite D call. Trimming removed 1 base from V and 4 bases from J, with 7 bases in between. The CDR3 is made up of 14 amino acids. Germline V CDR1 and CDR2: LGHDT, YNNKEL (reference sequence).